This TCR beta chain originates from a study of T-cell memory formation after mild COVID-19. Whole-study context: TCR clustering was largely donor specific.

Regarding the study as a whole: Day 15 to 85 contractors were CD4/CD8 balanced; later expanders leaned CD4+. The CD4+ clones that contracted clustered mainly within CM and EM, and the CD8+ clones concentrated in EMRA.

CDR3 length: 11 residues. Trimming shortened V by 8 bases and J by 7 bases, and 9 bases separated the two germline ends. Comment on this clonotype: What it binds is unknown.

Each CDR3 protein is one row after TCRdb ran MiXCR on the 5' RACE reads. Of about 340,000 distinct CDR3 sequences listed, over 20% are singletons. This chain connects TRBV12-3 or TRBV12-4 to TRBJ2-1, with D hard to call. The origin of this receptor is an adult woman who had mild COVID-19 (a few samples of this study predate the infection). Cell type and time point are not known. The source material was PBMCs or a T cell subset sorted from them (not recorded which). In DNA form, the CDR3 reads TGTGCCAGCCTCAGATCTAATGAGCAGTTCTTC. Protein product: CASLRSNEQFF.